This TCR beta chain was recorded in a study of PD-1 blockade in classical Hodgkin lymphoma. For this clone: The target antigen is unknown.

Time point specified: cycle 4 day 1 (C4D1), after six to seven weeks of nivolumab. Each patient's relapse followed autologous stem cell transplantation, and brentuximab vedotin exposure varied. Method: immunoSEQ multiplex PCR; TCRdb's copy keeps in-frame clones and lacks some. The sample holds 90,000 to 100,000 clones, around 80% seen once. Study outcomes and limitations: Still unresolved is the cause of the repertoire differences, which may be disease activity or prior therapy. Complete responders had baseline diversity similar to newly diagnosed patients. According to reports, newly diagnosed patients had lower baseline TCR diversity than healthy donors, and relapsed/refractory patients had lower baseline TCR diversity still. TCR diversity in CD4+, not CD8+, cells rose significantly by C4D1.

This CDR3 is 15 amino acids long. From germline, CDR1 is MNHNS and CDR2 SASEGT. J lost 2 bases, V lost 8 bases, and 12 bases had no gene match. This receptor was taken from a human donor with classical Hodgkin lymphoma. Source: peripheral blood mononuclear cells (PBMCs), taken before the fourth cycle of nivolumab. V usage is TRBV6-1 and J usage is TRBJ2-7; 7 bases match TRBD1. The CDR3 DNA reads as TGTGCCAGCCTTCCGCCGGCCGGGACAGCCTACGAGCAGTACTTC. It is translated as CASLPPAGTAYEQYF.